Below, 9 T cell receptor beta chains from the same sample are listed, as sequenced in a study of CD8 T cells in ankylosing spondylitis. TCRdb called the 5' RACE reads again in MiXCR, with one record for every CDR3 protein. Of a few hundred thousand distinct CDR3 sequences in the sample, more than 20% were seen once. The sample was blood, either unsorted or a sorted T cell fraction (not recorded which). The receptors originated from a female donor with ankylosing spondylitis or in good health (not recorded which).

This sequence joins TRBV5-1 and TRBJ2-1; maybe TRBD2 (6 bases). V was cut by 7 bases and J by 7 bases, with 18 bases left in between. CDR3 length: 14 amino acids. Per the germline V gene, CDR1 is SGHRS and CDR2 is YFSETQ. The CDR3 protein is CASATGDRSNEQFF. The CDR3 DNA is TGCGCCAGCGCAACGGGAGATCGTTCGAATGAGCAGTTCTTC.

J is TRBJ2-3 and V is TRBV27; possible D gene TRBD1, 6 bases. This CDR3 is built from 14 residues. The germline V gene has CDR1 MNHEY and CDR2 SMNVEV (reference sequence). V was clipped by 8 bases and J by 6 bases, with 18 bases between them. CDR3 region: CASGLFARGDTQYF. The CDR3 nucleotides read TGTGCCAGCGGCCTTTTTGCGAGGGGGGATACGCAGTATTTT.

The V and J genes are TRBV2 and TRBJ2-5; 10 bases are a match to TRBD2. The CDR3 totals 16 residues. V trimming: 7 bases; J trimming: 5 bases; junction bases outside the gene matches: 13. Germline assignment: CDR1 SNHLY and CDR2 FYNNEI. In DNA form, the CDR3 reads TGTGCCAGCATGATCCAAGTAGCGGGAGGACCTGAGACCCAGTACTTC. It specifies CASMIQVAGGPETQYF.

In its sample, this clonotype was seen a few times. The DNA of the CDR3 is TGTGCCACCAGCAGAGGTGGGACTAGCGGCTACGAGCAGTACTTC. This codes for CATSRGGTSGYEQYF. This sequence joins TRBV15 and TRBJ2-7, with TRBD2 identical over 11 bases. V lost 1 base, J lost 3 bases, and 2 bases stayed unmatched. This CDR3 is built from 15 residues. Germline V gene lookup returns CDR1 LNHNV and CDR2 YYDKDF (reference sequence).

The chain recombines TRBV12-5 with TRBJ1-2, with 8 bases matching TRBD1. The germline V gene encodes CDR1 LGHNT and CDR2 FRNRAP. V gave up 3 bases and J gave up 4 bases; unmatched junction bases: 4. The CDR3 runs 14 residues. CDR3 bases: TGTGCTAGTGGTTTCGAAGACAGGGGCTATGGCTACACCTTC. Amino acids: CASGFEDRGYGYTF.

This clonotype was seen a few times. The V and J genes are TRBV6-1 and TRBJ1-1, with unresolved D. Germline V gene data show CDR1 as MNHNS and CDR2 as SASEGT. V shed 0 bases and J shed 7 bases, with 6 bases lying between them. This CDR3 is 12 amino acids long. DNA of the CDR3: TGTGCCAGCAGTGAAGCATTACTTGAAGCTTTCTTT. It is translated as CASSEALLEAFF.

The chain carries TRBV24-1 and TRBJ2-1; 9 bases are shared with TRBD1. V lost 9 bases, J lost 7 bases, and 3 bases stayed unmatched. This CDR3 is 12 amino acids long. Germline values: CDR1 KGHDR, CDR2 SFDVKD. The CDR3 bases are TGTGCCACCCGGGACAGGGTGAATGAGCAGTTCTTC. This translates into CATRDRVNEQFF.

This clonotype was seen a handful of times. This chain joins TRBV5-1 and TRBJ2-3; D assignment may be TRBD1 or TRBD2 (6 bases each). CDR1 is SGHRS and CDR2 is YFSETQ in the germline V gene. This CDR3 has 14 amino acids. Trimming stripped 4 bases from V and 2 bases from J, with 11 bases between. The CDR3 DNA sequence: TGCGCCAGCAGCGAAGGGGGGCACACAGATACGCAGTATTTT. It translates to CASSEGGHTDTQYF.

This clonotype was counted ten times or more. This chain connects TRBV12-3 or TRBV12-4 to TRBJ1-1; D gene uncertain. The length of the CDR3 is 10 residues. The germline V and J ends were trimmed by 4 bases and 3 bases, with 0 bases remaining between them. CDR3 protein: CASSYTEAFF. Here the CDR3 DNA reads TGTGCCAGCAGTTACACTGAAGCTTTCTTT.